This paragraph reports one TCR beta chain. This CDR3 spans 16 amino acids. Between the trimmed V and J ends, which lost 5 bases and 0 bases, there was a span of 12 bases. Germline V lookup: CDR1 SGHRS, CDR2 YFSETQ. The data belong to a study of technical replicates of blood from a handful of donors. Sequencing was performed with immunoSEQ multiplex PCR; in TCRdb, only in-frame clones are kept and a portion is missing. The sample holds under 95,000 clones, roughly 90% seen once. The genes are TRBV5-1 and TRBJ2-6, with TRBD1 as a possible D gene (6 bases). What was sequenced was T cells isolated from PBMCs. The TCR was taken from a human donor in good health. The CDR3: CASSSTGSSGANVLTF. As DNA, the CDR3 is TGCGCCAGCAGTTCTACAGGGAGCTCTGGGGCCAACGTCCTGACTTTC.